These 26 T cell receptor beta chains were sequenced from one sample in a study of identifying expanded T cells in peripheral blood (dated by TCRdb to the late 2010s). Library preparation employed the immunoSEQ multiplex PCR assay. TCRdb took over this immuneACCESS table, retaining in-frame rearrangements with V and J assigned. Such tables are incomplete; in checked studies, under half of the missing clones stem from an unresolved V gene, and the remainder is unexplained. The sample table shows some 54,000 clones, and 82% are seen once. The leading ten clones occupy 11% to 15% of the sample. Sequenced sample: blood. Source of these receptors: a person aged 18 to 75 in good health.

V is TRBV7-2 and J is TRBJ2-3, with D perhaps assigned TRBD1 or TRBD2 (5 bases each). Germline CDR1 reads SGHTA; CDR2 reads FQGNSA. The CDR3 loop spans 14 amino acids. The germline V and J ends were trimmed by 5 bases and 7 bases, with 16 bases remaining between them. The CDR3 sequence is CASSPTGTVHTQYF. Here the CDR3 DNA reads TGTGCCAGCAGCCCCACCGGGACCGTCCATACGCAGTATTTT.

This clone was detected only once. The chain is built from TRBV11-3 and TRBJ2-6; D gene ambiguous. CDR3 size: 16 residues. From germline, CDR1 is SGHNT and CDR2 YENEEA. Trimming took 4 bases from V and 3 from J, leaving 13 bases between them. The CDR3 bases are TGTGCCAGCAGCTCTTTACTCATTGGTGGGGCCAACGTCCTGACTTTC. It encodes CASSSLLIGGANVLTF.

This chain links TRBV4-1 with TRBJ1-5; D is perhaps TRBD1 (6 bases). The germline CDR1 and CDR2 sequences are MGHRA and YSYEKL. Deletions cut 5 bases from V and 6 bases from J, with 14 bases between. The CDR3 sequence is 14 residues long. The CDR3 loop reads CASSDRDTIQPQHF. The CDR3 nucleotides read TGCGCCAGCAGCGACCGGGACACCATTCAGCCCCAGCATTTT.

The J gene is TRBJ2-1, the V gene TRBV6-6, with 14 bases lining up with TRBD2. Looked up from germline, CDR1 is MNHNY and CDR2 is SVGAGI (reference sequence). After removal of 5 bases from V and 7 bases from J, the junction contained 4 bases not matched to a gene. CDR3 length: 15 amino acids. DNA for the CDR3: TGTGCCAGCAGTCCCGGGACTAGCGGGAGTAATGAGCAGTTCTTC. Protein: CASSPGTSGSNEQFF.

The rearrangement joins TRBV18 to TRBJ2-7; a possible D gene is TRBD1 (6 bases). Germline loops: CDR1 KGHSH, CDR2 LQKENI. V shed 3 bases and J shed 1 base, with 10 bases lying between them. The CDR3 is 14 residues long. As DNA, the CDR3 is TGTGCCAGCTCACCGGACAGAAGTTCCTACGAGCAGTACGTC. This translates into CASSPDRSSYEQYV.

The rearrangement links TRBV6-4 to TRBJ2-7, with TRBD1 as a possible D gene (5 bases). Trimming took off 0 bases at V and 2 bases at J, with 14 bases between the two ends. The CDR3 contains 16 residues. CDR1 is MRHNA, CDR2 SNTAGT, per germline. The CDR3 loop reads CASSDSRRFRAYEQYV. CDR3 nucleotide sequence: TGTGCCAGCAGTGACTCACGGCGGTTCAGGGCCTACGAGCAGTACGTC.

The chain combines TRBV6-1 with TRBJ2-1, with D uncertain. V was trimmed by 5 bases and J by 10 bases, leaving 9 bases between them. Germline CDR1 MNHNS, CDR2 SASEGT. CDR3 length: 11 amino acids. The CDR3 reads CASSYSGEQFF. The CDR3 region has the DNA TGTGCCAGCAGTTATAGTGGGGAGCAGTTCTTC.

The gene calls are TRBV5-4 and TRBJ2-5, with D perhaps being TRBD1 or TRBD2 (6 bases each). V was trimmed by 2 bases and J by 4 bases, leaving 12 bases between them. The CDR3 covers 14 residues. The germline gives CDR1 SGHNT, CDR2 YYREEE (reference sequence). The CDR3 here is CASSLGGRLETQYF. The CDR3 coding sequence is TGTGCCAGCAGCTTAGGGGGGCGGCTAGAGACCCAGTACTTC.

The chain links TRBV29-1 to TRBJ1-6; perhaps TRBD1 as D (5 bases). With 5 bases removed from V and 14 bases from J, the gap between germline ends came to 13 bases. CDR1 is SQVTM and CDR2 is ANQGSEA in the germline V gene. CDR3 length equals 11 residues. The CDR3 sequence: CSVLREGTLHF. The CDR3 bases are TGCAGCGTTCTCAGGGAGGGGACCCTCCACTTT.

V usage is TRBV7-9 and J usage is TRBJ1-2; TRBD1 aligns across 7 bases. With 10 bases clipped from V and 2 bases from J, the junction kept 13 bases outside the gene matches. The length of the CDR3 is 15 residues. Germline V CDR1 and CDR2: SEHNR, FQNEAQ (reference sequence). The CDR3 here is CATWDQRDRNYGYTF. The CDR3 DNA is TGTGCCACTTGGGATCAGAGGGACAGAAACTATGGCTACACCTTC.

This clone was seen more than once but under ten times. V usage is TRBV7-9 and J usage is TRBJ2-1; 14 bases line up with TRBD2. Germline V gives CDR1 SEHNR, CDR2 FQNEAQ (reference sequence). Trimming removed 4 bases from V and 0 bases from J; junction bases left unmatched: 8. This CDR3 contains 19 residues. The CDR3 protein is CASSSGTSGGSSSYNEQFF. The DNA for the CDR3 is TGTGCCAGCAGCTCCGGGACTAGCGGGGGCTCCAGCTCCTACAATGAGCAGTTCTTC.

This chain links TRBV6-9 with TRBJ1-3; D is unresolved. V was pared by 3 bases and J by 8 bases, with 5 bases between. CDR3 size: 11 residues. CDR1 is MNHGY, CDR2 SVAAGI, per germline. CDR3 protein: CASSYLDTIYF. The DNA for the CDR3 is TGTGCCAGCAGTTACTTGGACACCATATATTTT.

The gene calls are TRBV19 and TRBJ1-5; 7 bases match TRBD1. The junction had 5 bases not matched to a gene; V was cut back by 5 bases and J by 4 bases. CDR1 and CDR2 from the germline V gene are LNHDA and SQIVND (reference sequence). This CDR3 has 14 residues. In DNA, the CDR3 is TGTGCCAGTAGTCGGACAGGCTTGAATCAGCCCCAGCATTTT. Encoded protein: CASSRTGLNQPQHF.

DNA for the CDR3: TGTGCCTGGAAGGGACAGGGATATCAGCCCCAGCATTTT. It encodes CAWKGQGYQPQHF. The gene calls are TRBV30 and TRBJ1-5; 9 nucleotides agree with TRBD1. The germline CDR1 and CDR2 sequences are GTSNPN and SVGIG (reference sequence). The CDR3 has 13 amino acids. Trimming took 4 bases from V and 5 from J; bases not matched to a gene: 3.

The rearrangement links TRBV29-1 to TRBJ2-7; unclear D gene. The germline CDR1 and CDR2 sequences are SQVTM and ANQGSEA. The CDR3 loop spans 12 amino acids. The V end was cut by 7 bases, the J end by 2 bases, with 12 bases between. The CDR3 coding sequence is TGCAGCGCCCAGACTGGGCCCTACGAGCAGTACTTC. It specifies CSAQTGPYEQYF.

V is TRBV6-5 and J is TRBJ2-5, with 14 positions matching TRBD2. Germline CDR1 reads MNHEY; CDR2 reads SVGAGI. V lost 2 bases, J lost 2 bases, and 1 base stayed unmatched. The CDR3 is made up of 16 amino acids. In DNA form, the CDR3 reads TGTGCCAGCAGTTACGGGACTAGCGGGGGACAAGAGACCCAGTACTTC. It translates to CASSYGTSGGQETQYF.

This rearrangement joins TRBV6-1 to TRBJ2-1, with D unresolved. From germline, CDR1 is MNHNS and CDR2 SASEGT. The V end lost 7 bases, the J end lost 0 bases, and 13 bases lay between the germline ends. The CDR3 loop spans 15 amino acids. The CDR3 region is CASMKASFSYNEQFF. The CDR3, as DNA: TGTGCCAGCATGAAGGCCTCATTCTCCTACAATGAGCAGTTCTTC.

The chain uses TRBV7-9 and TRBJ1-4, with TRBD1 as a possible D gene (5 bases). The CDR3 extends over 14 amino acids. Germline-derived CDR1 and CDR2 are SEHNR and FQNEAQ (reference sequence). V was trimmed by 2 bases and J by 5 bases, leaving 9 bases between them. CDR3 in amino acids: CASSLQGLNEKLFF. The DNA for the CDR3 is TGTGCCAGCAGCTTACAGGGTTTAAATGAAAAACTGTTTTTT.

This chain connects TRBV5-1 to TRBJ1-1, with D uncertain. The V gene lost 5 bases and the J gene lost 7 bases, with 9 bases spanning the gap. CDR1 is SGHRS, CDR2 YFSETQ, per germline. The CDR3 length is 11 residues. The CDR3 loop is CASRSGGEAFF. CDR3 in DNA: TGCGCCAGCAGGTCCGGTGGTGAAGCTTTCTTT. The full variable domain, completed using reference TRBV5-1 and TRBJ1-1, is KAGVTQTPRYLIKTRGQQVTLSCSPISGHRSVSWYQQTPGQGLQFLFEYFSETQRNKGNFPGRFSGRQFSNSRSEMNVSTLELGDSALYLCASRSGGEAFFGQGTRLTVV.

This chain uses TRBV2 with TRBJ1-1; D is unclear. This CDR3 is 13 amino acids long. Trimming removed 6 bases from V and 7 bases from J, with 15 bases in between. The germline gives CDR1 SNHLY, CDR2 FYNNEI. DNA of the CDR3: TGTGCCAGCAGCCTCCGGGAATTTGGTGAAGCTTTCTTT. It translates to CASSLREFGEAFF.

The gene calls are TRBV7-2 and TRBJ2-1; 10 bases align to TRBD1. Trimming took 6 bases from V and 7 from J; bases not matched to a gene: 6. CDR1 is SGHTA and CDR2 is FQGNSA in the germline V gene. This CDR3 region has 14 residues. In DNA, the CDR3 is TGTGCCAGCAGAGGGGACAGGGGACGGAATGAGCAGTTCTTC. Translation gives CASRGDRGRNEQFF.

In the case of this clone: One junction end disagrees with the germline gene, perhaps due to a read error. This chain uses TRBV7-2 with TRBJ1-2; 9 bases map to TRBD1. Looked up from germline, CDR1 is SGHTA and CDR2 is FQGNSA. The CDR3 runs to 12 residues. CDR3: CASSRRDRETLF. The CDR3 nucleotides are TGTGCCAGCAGCCGCCGGGACAGGGAGACTCTCTTC.

Comments on this clone: Distinct nucleotide sequences in the sample also encode this CDR3. The rearrangement uses TRBV2 and TRBJ1-3, with D perhaps TRBD1 (5 bases). The CDR3 is 14 amino acids. CDR1 and CDR2 (germline): SNHLY, FYNNEI. The ends were cut back, 7 bases at V and 2 bases at J, with 12 bases in the middle. The CDR3 region is CASIEAGAGNTIYF. CDR3 bases: TGTGCCAGCATCGAAGCGGGGGCTGGAAACACCATATATTTT.

In this sample, this clone turned up a few times. This rearrangement joins TRBV30 to TRBJ2-5; D remains unclear. The germline V and J ends were trimmed by 1 base and 2 bases, with 8 bases remaining between them. From germline, CDR1 is GTSNPN and CDR2 SVGIG (reference sequence). This CDR3 is built from 13 residues. CDR3 in amino acids: CAWSATEQETQYF. DNA for the CDR3: TGTGCCTGGAGTGCTACAGAACAAGAGACCCAGTACTTC.

The V call is TRBV6-5, the J call TRBJ1-2; D is unclear. Germline CDR1 and CDR2: MNHEY and SVGAGI. V lost 8 bases and J 4 bases, leaving 20 bases between the germline ends. The CDR3 extends over 15 amino acids. CDR3 in amino acids: CASHDPGSSLYGYTF. The CDR3 DNA is TGTGCCAGCCATGATCCGGGCAGCTCTCTCTATGGCTACACCTTC.

This clone was counted a single time. The chain combines TRBV7-7 with TRBJ1-1; D gene uncertain. This CDR3 spans 13 amino acids. Germline V CDR1 and CDR2: SSHAT, FNYEAQ (reference sequence). Trimming removed 1 base from V and 5 bases from J, with 8 bases in between. CDR3 residues: CASSLDLGTEAFF. The CDR3 DNA reads as TGTGCCAGCAGCTTAGACTTAGGTACTGAAGCTTTCTTT.